The 25 T cell receptor beta chains below all came from one sample that was sequenced in a study of shared clonotypes between healthy human individuals. The data were produced by immunoSEQ multiplex PCR, yet TCRdb's version contains in-frame clones alone and is incomplete. Of fewer than 850,000 clones listed, 96% are singletons. CD45RO-negative, CCR7-positively selected cells formed the naive CD8 fraction, excluding terminally differentiated effector memory CD45RA+ cells. Sequencing was done on a sample of naive CD8+ T cells sorted from blood. The receptors stem from a man aged 25 to 40 in good health.

Of note for this clone: Within the sample, other DNA sequences also encode this same CDR3. V gene TRBV7-9 combines with J gene TRBJ2-7, with D unclear. The CDR3 runs to 13 residues. Trimming stripped 5 bases from V and 0 bases from J, with 8 bases between. Germline CDR1 SEHNR, CDR2 FQNEAQ (reference sequence). The CDR3 region is CASSPDTSYEQYF. Here the CDR3 DNA reads TGTGCCAGCAGCCCCGACACCTCCTACGAGCAGTACTTC. Full variable domain (missing parts from reference TRBV7-9 and TRBJ2-7): DTGVSQNPRHKITKRGQNVTFRCDPISEHNRLYWYRQTLGQGPEFLTYFQNEAQLEKSRLLSDRFSAERPKGSFSTLEIQRTEQGDSAMYLCASSPDTSYEQYFGPGTRLTVT.

The chain links TRBV7-9 to TRBJ1-1; a possible D gene is TRBD1 (6 bases). Trimming removed 1 base at V and 6 bases at J, with 9 bases between. The germline CDR1 and CDR2 sequences are SEHNR and FQNEAQ (reference sequence). The CDR3 covers 13 residues. CDR3 DNA sequence: TGTGCCAGCAGCTTAGAGGACAGCGCTGAAGCTTTCTTT. Its translation: CASSLEDSAEAFF.

This chain joins TRBV11-2 and TRBJ1-2; tentatively, D is TRBD1 (5 bases). Germline CDR1 SGHAT, CDR2 FQNNGV. With 1 base removed from V and 4 bases from J, the gap between germline ends came to 13 bases. The CDR3 sequence is 15 residues long. CDR3 region: CASSLALGVGYGYTF. In DNA, the CDR3 is TGTGCCAGCAGCTTAGCGTTGGGGGTTGGCTATGGCTACACCTTC. The entire variable domain, with the rest obtained from reference TRBV11-2 and TRBJ1-2, is as follows: EAGVAQSPRYKIIEKRQSVAFWCNPISGHATLYWYQQILGQGPKLLIQFQNNGVVDDSQLPKDRFSAERLKGVDSTLKIQPAKLEDSAVYLCASSLALGVGYGYTFGSGTRLTVV.

In DNA form, the CDR3 reads TGTGCCAGCTCACCCGGGACAGACGAACTTAGCACAGATACGCAGTATTTT. The encoded protein is CASSPGTDELSTDTQYF. This chain connects TRBV18 to TRBJ2-3; TRBD1 agrees at 7 bases. The CDR3 length is 17 residues. V shed 3 bases, J shed 0 bases, and the junction held 9 bases outside the gene matches. Germline V gene lookup returns CDR1 KGHSH and CDR2 LQKENI.

The genes are TRBV27 and TRBJ2-7; 8 bases are a match to TRBD2. Unmatched junction bases numbered 3, after V lost 2 bases and J lost 9 bases. The CDR3 loop spans 12 amino acids. Germline values: CDR1 MNHEY, CDR2 SMNVEV (reference sequence). CDR3 nucleotide sequence: TGTGCCAGCAGTTTAATCGGGGGGGCGCAGTACTTC. This sequence encodes CASSLIGGAQYF.

The genes are TRBV6-6 and TRBJ2-5, with 8 positions matching TRBD1. The V gene end was trimmed by 5 bases and the J gene end by 5 bases; junction bases not matched to a gene: 10. Per the germline V gene, CDR1 is MNHNY and CDR2 is SVGAGI (reference sequence). This CDR3 contains 15 residues. The CDR3 sequence is CASSKTGQGWETQYF. The CDR3 DNA sequence: TGTGCCAGCAGTAAAACCGGACAGGGCTGGGAGACCCAGTACTTC.

This clone has a single count. V gene TRBV10-2 combines with J gene TRBJ1-3; D is unclear. The CDR3 covers 13 residues. With 4 bases removed from V and 2 bases from J, the gap between germline ends came to 6 bases. The germline V gene encodes CDR1 WSHSY and CDR2 SAAADI. The CDR3, as DNA: TGCGCCAGCAGTGGAGGCGCTGGAAACACCATATATTTT. Residues: CASSGGAGNTIYF.

The gene calls are TRBV6-1 and TRBJ1-2; weak D call: TRBD1 (5 bases). Trimming shortened V by 3 bases and J by 8 bases, and 16 bases separated the two germline ends. The germline V gene has CDR1 MNHNS and CDR2 SASEGT. This CDR3 is 14 amino acids long. As DNA, the CDR3 is TGTGCCAGCAGTGACACTATGGGGGTACGGGGCTACACCTTC. Its translation: CASSDTMGVRGYTF.

This chain connects TRBV6-6 to TRBJ2-7; D not certain. Trimming took 2 bases from V and 3 from J, leaving 8 bases between them. The CDR3 spans 13 residues. Germline CDR1 MNHNY, CDR2 SVGAGI (reference sequence). CDR3 residues: CASSYRSDYEQYF. CDR3 sequence (DNA): TGTGCCAGCAGTTACAGGAGCGACTACGAGCAGTACTTC.

The chain carries TRBV5-5 and TRBJ1-2; 7 bases line up with TRBD1. V shed 4 bases and J 8 bases; nucleotides not matched to a gene: 8. The length of the CDR3 is 13 residues. Germline CDR1 is SGHKS and CDR2 is YYEKEE (reference sequence). CDR3 amino acids: CASSPGTVWGYTF. CDR3 in DNA: TGTGCCAGCAGCCCCGGGACAGTCTGGGGCTACACCTTC.

J is TRBJ2-7 and V is TRBV7-6, with 7 bases fitting TRBD2. V was clipped by 2 bases and J by 7 bases; unmatched bases: 11. Germline CDR1 and CDR2: SGHVS and FNYEAQ. The CDR3 is made up of 15 amino acids. The chain's CDR3 is CASSLLSLAIDEQYF. The CDR3 nucleotides read TGTGCCAGCAGCTTATTATCACTAGCGATCGATGAGCAGTACTTC.

The V and J genes are TRBV7-6 and TRBJ2-7, with 7 bases that match TRBD1. Germline V gene sequence: CDR1 SGHVS, CDR2 FNYEAQ. The CDR3 is made up of 17 amino acids. V lost 5 bases to trimming and J lost 6 bases; unmatched junction nucleotides: 19. The CDR3: CASSLPSRQGSRCEQYF. The CDR3 nucleotides read TGTGCCAGCAGCCTCCCGAGTCGACAGGGTTCGAGATGCGAGCAGTACTTC.

V usage is TRBV27 and J usage is TRBJ2-5; D unresolved. CDR1 and CDR2 from the germline V gene are MNHEY and SMNVEV (reference sequence). This CDR3 region has 11 residues. V was cut by 10 bases and J by 6 bases, with 12 bases left in between. The CDR3 DNA reads TGTGCCACCGGCCAGGTGAAGACCCAGTACTTC. It yields the protein CATGQVKTQYF.

The chain carries TRBV11-2 and TRBJ2-7, with D uncertain. The CDR3 runs 15 residues. Germline V CDR1 and CDR2: SGHAT, FQNNGV. Trimming left V 4 bases short and J 0 bases short, with 13 bases between. The DNA for the CDR3 is TGTGCCAGCAGCTCCCAAGGGCCCCGCTCCTACGAGCAGTACTTC. Its protein is CASSSQGPRSYEQYF.

The chain joins TRBV2 to TRBJ2-6, with D unresolved. The CDR3 sequence is 15 residues long. Germline values: CDR1 SNHLY, CDR2 FYNNEI. V lost 4 bases to trimming and J lost 0 bases, with 7 bases between them. The CDR3 region is CASSGRNSGANVLTF. Written as DNA, the CDR3 is TGTGCCAGCAGTGGACGGAACTCTGGGGCCAACGTCCTGACTTTC.

The CDR3 loop reads CASRQGQLYYEQYF. Written as DNA, the CDR3 is TGTGCCAGCAGGCAGGGACAGCTCTACTACGAGCAGTACTTC. The V call is TRBV6-5, the J call TRBJ2-7; 7 bases line up with TRBD1. Germline CDR1 and CDR2: MNHEY and SVGAGI. The CDR3 is made up of 14 amino acids. The V and J ends lost 6 bases and 3 bases, in that order; junction bases with no gene match: 8.

The CDR3 nucleotides read TGTGCCAGCAGTCCGCGGGGGAGGTCCAGTCAGCCCCAGCATTTT. Amino acid sequence: CASSPRGRSSQPQHF. The chain employs TRBV27 and TRBJ1-5; D perhaps matches TRBD1 (5 bases). The germline gives CDR1 MNHEY, CDR2 SMNVEV (reference sequence). V lost 5 bases to trimming and J lost 6 bases, with 17 bases between them. This CDR3 has 15 amino acids.

The V and J genes are TRBV19 and TRBJ2-3; perhaps TRBD2 as D (5 bases). Trimming removed 1 base from V and 2 bases from J, with 7 bases in between. The V gene's germline CDR1 is LNHDA and CDR2 SQIVND (reference sequence). The CDR3 contains 14 residues. CDR3 DNA: TGTGCCAGTAGTATAGCGGGAACCACAGATACGCAGTATTTT. It encodes CASSIAGTTDTQYF.

This clone was recorded only once. The CDR3 region is CASSIVSGGDEQYF. CDR3 nucleotide sequence: TGTGCCAGTAGTATAGTATCGGGAGGGGACGAGCAGTACTTC. This chain uses TRBV19 with TRBJ2-7, with 8 positions matching TRBD2. The CDR3 sequence is 14 residues long. Germline V gives CDR1 LNHDA, CDR2 SQIVND (reference sequence). V dropped 1 base and J dropped 5; count of bases not matched to a gene: 4.

The V call is TRBV29-1, the J call TRBJ1-2, with D possibly being TRBD1 (5 bases). From germline, CDR1 is SQVTM and CDR2 ANQGSEA. The length of the CDR3 is 12 residues. Trimming took off 4 bases at V and 4 bases at J, with 10 bases between the two ends. CDR3 amino acids: CSVGPDTYGYTF. In DNA, the CDR3 is TGCAGCGTTGGACCGGACACCTATGGCTACACCTTC.

The chain uses TRBV7-9 and TRBJ2-2; TRBD2 agrees at 11 bases. This CDR3 has 15 amino acids. The junction had 3 bases not matched to a gene; V was cut back by 5 bases and J by 4 bases. The germline CDR1 and CDR2 sequences are SEHNR and FQNEAQ (reference sequence). CDR3 residues: CASSPGTSGTGELFF. CDR3 in DNA: TGTGCCAGCAGCCCTGGGACTAGCGGCACCGGGGAGCTGTTTTTT. The full variable domain, in which reference TRBV7-9 and TRBJ2-2 provide the parts outside the CDR3, is DTGVSQNPRHKITKRGQNVTFRCDPISEHNRLYWYRQTLGQGPEFLTYFQNEAQLEKSRLLSDRFSAERPKGSFSTLEIQRTEQGDSAMYLCASSPGTSGTGELFFGEGSRLTVL.

The chain couples TRBV7-6 to TRBJ2-7; D is perhaps TRBD1 (6 bases). CDR1 is SGHVS and CDR2 is FNYEAQ in the germline V gene. Trimming removed 4 bases from V and 3 bases from J, with 10 bases in between. This CDR3 is built from 13 residues. CDR3 nucleotides: TGTGCCAGCAGCTCTGAACAGGGCTACGAGCAGTACTTC. It translates to CASSSEQGYEQYF.

The V gene is TRBV2, the J gene TRBJ2-1, with D perhaps matching TRBD2 (6 bases). The CDR3 spans 15 residues. CDR1 SNHLY and CDR2 FYNNEI come from the germline V gene. Trimming took 10 bases from V and 7 from J, leaving 23 bases between them. CDR3 amino acids: CATEGLATSWNEQFF. The DNA of the CDR3 is TGTGCCACCGAGGGCCTAGCGACCAGTTGGAATGAGCAGTTCTTC.

The V call is TRBV5-4, the J call TRBJ2-5, with 11 nucleotides matching TRBD2. Germline V gene lookup returns CDR1 SGHNT and CDR2 YYREEE (reference sequence). This CDR3 comprises 17 residues. The V segment lost 1 base and the J segment 2 bases; nucleotides outside the gene matches: 7. CDR3 DNA: TGTGCCAGCAGCTTGAGTAGCGGGAGGGCGTATCAAGAGACCCAGTACTTC. Protein sequence: CASSLSSGRAYQETQYF.

The chain joins TRBV9 to TRBJ1-2; D unclear. V was cut by 7 bases and J by 12 bases, with 13 bases left in between. CDR3 length: 10 residues. The V gene's germline CDR1 is SGDLS and CDR2 YYNGEE. CDR3 loop: CASGDLSHTF. CDR3 nucleotide sequence: TGTGCCAGCGGCGACCTGAGCCACACCTTC.